The 30 T cell receptor beta chains below come from one sample, sequenced in a study of siplizumab effects on memory and regulatory T cells. Sequenced by immunoSEQ multiplex PCR; TCRdb stores in-frame clones only, minus some. Of roughly 120,000 clones listed, approximately 94% are singletons. The source material was non-Treg CD4+ T cells sorted from blood. These receptors were collected from a human donor in good health.

This chain's CDR3 is CASSQSGGTYEQYF. CDR3 in DNA: TGTGCCAGCAGTCAAAGCGGGGGTACCTACGAGCAGTACTTC. The chain uses TRBV6-1 and TRBJ2-7; 8 positions agree with TRBD2. Germline loops: CDR1 MNHNS, CDR2 SASEGT. V trimming: 5 bases; J trimming: 2 bases; junction bases outside the gene matches: 5. This CDR3 spans 14 amino acids.

The genes are TRBV2 and TRBJ1-2; 10 nucleotides agree with TRBD1. CDR1 SNHLY and CDR2 FYNNEI come from the germline V gene. Unmatched junction bases numbered 4, after V lost 5 bases and J lost 7 bases. The CDR3 runs 13 residues. This CDR3 reads CASSLTGGRGYTF. CDR3 sequence (DNA): TGTGCCAGCAGTTTGACAGGGGGCCGTGGCTACACCTTC.

This clone was recorded a few times. The chain recombines TRBV6-4 with TRBJ1-5; D gene ambiguous. The length of the CDR3 is 13 residues. The ends were cut back, 3 bases at V and 3 bases at J, with 6 bases in the middle. Germline CDR1 is MRHNA and CDR2 is SNTAGT. The CDR3 coding sequence is TGTGCCAGCAGTGAACAATCCAATCAGCCCCAGCATTTT. It codes for CASSEQSNQPQHF.

The chain joins TRBV5-1 to TRBJ2-7; D gene uncertain. The CDR3 has 14 residues. Germline V gene lookup returns CDR1 SGHRS and CDR2 YFSETQ. V shed 0 bases and J shed 5 bases, with 12 bases lying between them. The CDR3 loop is CASSLAGRFDEQYF. CDR3 sequence (DNA): TGCGCCAGCAGCTTGGCCGGTCGATTCGACGAGCAGTACTTC. The complete variable domain, with remaining parts taken from reference TRBV5-1 and TRBJ2-7, reads KAGVTQTPRYLIKTRGQQVTLSCSPISGHRSVSWYQQTPGQGLQFLFEYFSETQRNKGNFPGRFSGRQFSNSRSEMNVSTLELGDSALYLCASSLAGRFDEQYFGPGTRLTVT.

The chain joins TRBV2 to TRBJ2-1, with no clear D. The germline V gene encodes CDR1 SNHLY and CDR2 FYNNEI. Trimming removed 1 base from V and 9 bases from J, with 4 bases in between. CDR3 length: 11 amino acids. The CDR3 sequence: CASSEVTEQFF. Written as DNA, the CDR3 is TGTGCCAGCAGTGAAGTCACTGAGCAGTTCTTC.

The chain recombines TRBV30 with TRBJ1-1; weak D call: TRBD1 (5 bases). Germline V CDR1 and CDR2: GTSNPN, SVGIG (reference sequence). With 5 bases removed from V and 7 bases from J, the gap between germline ends came to 11 bases. The CDR3 runs 11 residues. DNA of the CDR3: TGTGCCTGGGGTTCAGGGATTGAAGCTTTCTTT. Its protein is CAWGSGIEAFF. The whole variable domain, filled in from reference TRBV30 and TRBJ1-1, reads SQTIHQWPATLVQPVGSPLSLECTVEGTSNPNLYWYRQAAGRGLQLLFYSVGIGQISSEVPQNLSASRPQDRQFILSSKKLLLSDSGFYLCAWGSGIEAFFGQGTRLTVV.

The J gene is TRBJ2-1, the V gene TRBV4-1, with 8 nucleotides matching TRBD2. Germline CDR1 MGHRA, CDR2 YSYEKL. J lost 9 bases, V lost 1 base, and 11 bases had no gene match. This CDR3 has 16 amino acids. DNA of the CDR3: TGCGCCAGCAGCCAAGTAAGCGGGACTAGAGTGATTGAGCAGTTCTTC. It encodes CASSQVSGTRVIEQFF.

CDR3: CASSSGGRATRNEQFF. The CDR3, as DNA: TGTGCCAGCAGTTCGGGCGGGAGGGCCACGAGAAATGAGCAGTTCTTC. This chain links TRBV2 with TRBJ2-1, with 9 bases that match TRBD2. The V gene end was trimmed by 5 bases and the J gene end by 7 bases; junction bases not matched to a gene: 12. The germline gives CDR1 SNHLY, CDR2 FYNNEI. This CDR3 has 16 amino acids.

This sequence joins TRBV27 and TRBJ2-7, with 7 nucleotides matching TRBD1. The germline gives CDR1 MNHEY, CDR2 SMNVEV (reference sequence). Trimming cost V 8 bases and J 0 bases; bases outside gene matches: 10. CDR3 length equals 15 residues. The CDR3 nucleotides are TGTGCCAGCGGTGAGACAGGGCTCCTCTCCTACGAGCAGTACTTC. Amino acid sequence: CASGETGLLSYEQYF.

The gene calls are TRBV6-5 and TRBJ1-6; 7 bases line up with TRBD1. The V and J ends lost 6 bases and 7 bases, in that order; junction bases with no gene match: 9. The CDR3 extends over 15 amino acids. Germline CDR1 MNHEY, CDR2 SVGAGI. The CDR3 spells CASSRIQGPNSPLHF. The CDR3 coding sequence is TGTGCCAGCAGCCGAATACAGGGGCCAAATTCACCCCTCCACTTT.

The chain employs TRBV5-1 and TRBJ1-2; no reliable D call. This CDR3 has 13 residues. V lost 4 bases to trimming and J lost 8 bases, with 15 bases between them. Germline V CDR1 and CDR2: SGHRS, YFSETQ. CDR3 nucleotides: TGCGCCAGCAGCCAGCCTACCGTTTCCGGCTACACCTTC. Amino acids: CASSQPTVSGYTF.

This sequence joins TRBV19 and TRBJ1-2; D is uncertain. Per germline, CDR1 LNHDA and CDR2 SQIVND (reference sequence). The CDR3 has 15 residues. V was cut by 5 bases and J by 4 bases, with 17 bases left in between. The CDR3 sequence: CASSPQNGLGYGYTF. The CDR3 DNA reads TGTGCCAGTAGTCCTCAGAACGGATTAGGCTATGGCTACACCTTC.

V gene TRBV7-9 combines with J gene TRBJ2-7, with 9 bases identical to TRBD1. The V gene's germline CDR1 is SEHNR and CDR2 FQNEAQ (reference sequence). This CDR3 region has 13 residues. J lost 7 bases, V lost 6 bases, and 7 bases had no gene match. The CDR3, as DNA: TGTGCCAGCAGTCGGACAGGGGCGTGGGAGCAGTACTTC. Its protein is CASSRTGAWEQYF.

The rearrangement links TRBV18 to TRBJ2-6; 9 nucleotides agree with TRBD1. J lost 0 bases, V lost 5 bases, and 14 bases had no gene match. From germline, CDR1 is KGHSH and CDR2 LQKENI. The CDR3 is 20 residues long. As DNA, the CDR3 is TGTGCCAGCTCATCCTGGACAGGGGAAGGTGATCACTCTGGGGCCAACGTCCTGACTTTC. It specifies CASSSWTGEGDHSGANVLTF.

This sequence joins TRBV14 and TRBJ1-2; 7 bases map to TRBD1. Looked up from germline, CDR1 is SGHDN and CDR2 is FVKESK. V shed 3 bases and J 7 bases; nucleotides not matched to a gene: 14. The CDR3 loop spans 16 amino acids. The CDR3 DNA is TGTGCCAGCAGCCAGCGTACGGGACAGTCAGGGTCTGGCTACACCTTC. This gives the protein CASSQRTGQSGSGYTF.

The chain has TRBV5-8 and TRBJ2-1; tentative D call: TRBD2 (6 bases). The CDR3 spans 18 residues. Per germline, CDR1 SGHTS and CDR2 YDEGEE. Trimming shortened V by 5 bases and J by 0 bases, and 21 bases separated the two germline ends. The DNA of the CDR3 is TGTGCCAGCAGTTCACACAGATCGCGGGACCGCTCCTACAATGAGCAGTTCTTC. The encoded protein is CASSSHRSRDRSYNEQFF.

This chain joins TRBV18 and TRBJ2-7; perhaps TRBD2 as D (6 bases). V was trimmed by 3 bases and J by 6 bases, leaving 15 bases between them. CDR3 length: 14 residues. CDR1 is KGHSH and CDR2 is LQKENI in the germline V gene. Here the CDR3 reads CASSPTPVGGEQYF. CDR3 coding DNA: TGTGCCAGCTCACCCACCCCGGTGGGGGGCGAGCAGTACTTC.

The rearrangement uses TRBV5-8 and TRBJ2-2; D is ambiguous. This CDR3 has 14 amino acids. The germline gives CDR1 SGHTS, CDR2 YDEGEE. V lost 2 bases, J lost 0 bases, and 5 bases lay in between. CDR3 DNA: TGTGCCAGCAGCTTTTTCGCGAACACCGGGGAGCTGTTTTTT. Protein sequence: CASSFFANTGELFF. Based on the CDR3 plus reference TRBV5-8 and TRBJ2-2, the full variable domain is EAGVTQSPTHLIKTRGQQATLRCSPISGHTSVYWYQQALGLGLQFLLWYDEGEERNRGNFPPRFSGRQFPNYSSELNVNALELEDSALYLCASSFFANTGELFFGEGSRLTVL.

This chain connects TRBV6-1 to TRBJ1-5, with D possibly matching TRBD1 (5 bases). Germline V lookup: CDR1 MNHNS, CDR2 SASEGT. Trimming took 5 bases from V and 7 from J, leaving 12 bases between them. The CDR3 spans 13 residues. CDR3 loop: CASSIARDQPQHF. Here the CDR3 DNA reads TGTGCCAGCAGTATTGCCAGGGACCAGCCCCAGCATTTT.

On this clone: Other DNA sequences in the sample encode the same CDR3. This rearrangement joins TRBV5-1 to TRBJ2-7, with D perhaps matching TRBD1 (6 bases). Per the germline V gene, CDR1 is SGHRS and CDR2 is YFSETQ. Trimming pared 4 bases from V and 0 bases from J, leaving 11 bases between. The CDR3 consists of 14 residues. This chain's CDR3 is CASSLGQSSYEQYF. CDR3 DNA: TGCGCCAGCAGCCTTGGACAGTCCTCCTACGAGCAGTACTTC.

The rearrangement uses TRBV5-4 and TRBJ2-5; 8 bases agree with TRBD2. Germline V lookup: CDR1 SGHNT, CDR2 YYREEE (reference sequence). This CDR3 contains 15 residues. V was pared by 2 bases and J by 5 bases, with 8 bases of the junction left unmatched. The CDR3 sequence: CASSFPGGPEETQYF. CDR3 DNA sequence: TGTGCCAGCAGCTTCCCGGGAGGGCCGGAGGAGACCCAGTACTTC. Variable domain in full (rest from reference TRBV5-4 and TRBJ2-5): ETGVTQSPTHLIKTRGQQVTLRCSSQSGHNTVSWYQQALGQGPQFIFQYYREEENGRGNFPPRFSGLQFPNYSSELNVNALELDDSALYLCASSFPGGPEETQYFGPGTRLLVL.

CDR3: CASSHGGLANEKLFF. The DNA of the CDR3 is TGTGCCAGCAGCCACGGCGGATTGGCTAATGAAAAACTGTTTTTT. The V and J genes are TRBV6-5 and TRBJ1-4; the D is unclear. V shed 6 bases and J shed 3 bases, with 14 bases lying between them. Germline CDR1 reads MNHEY; CDR2 reads SVGAGI. The length of the CDR3 is 15 residues.

This chain connects TRBV30 to TRBJ2-1; D might be TRBD2 (5 bases). With 2 bases removed from V and 0 bases from J, the gap between germline ends came to 11 bases. Looked up from germline, CDR1 is GTSNPN and CDR2 is SVGIG (reference sequence). The CDR3 loop spans 15 amino acids. CDR3 coding DNA: TGTGCCTGGAGTTTTGGAGGAAACTCCTACAATGAGCAGTTCTTC. It translates to CAWSFGGNSYNEQFF.

This chain links TRBV30 with TRBJ2-3; possibly TRBD1 for D (6 bases). Trimming pared 0 bases from V and 1 base from J, leaving 20 bases between. Germline V gene sequence: CDR1 GTSNPN, CDR2 SVGIG (reference sequence). The CDR3 totals 18 residues. CDR3: CAWSVGWAGPGGTDTQYF. The CDR3 DNA reads TGTGCCTGGAGTGTAGGTTGGGCAGGGCCAGGGGGCACAGATACGCAGTATTTT. The full variable domain, its missing parts supplied by reference TRBV30 and TRBJ2-3, is SQTIHQWPATLVQPVGSPLSLECTVEGTSNPNLYWYRQAAGRGLQLLFYSVGIGQISSEVPQNLSASRPQDRQFILSSKKLLLSDSGFYLCAWSVGWAGPGGTDTQYFGPGTRLTVL.

The rearrangement joins TRBV6-4 to TRBJ1-1; perhaps TRBD1 as D (5 bases). The germline V and J ends were trimmed by 6 bases and 1 base, with 24 bases remaining between them. Germline CDR1 is MRHNA and CDR2 is SNTAGT. CDR3 length: 18 amino acids. CDR3 DNA: TGTGCCAGCAGAATTGAGGGGATCGGTCTCGGGGAGAACACTGAAGCTTTCTTT. Protein: CASRIEGIGLGENTEAFF.

The CDR3 nucleotides are TGTGCCAGTAGTATCATCTACGAGCAGTACTTC. It specifies CASSIIYEQYF. The rearrangement links TRBV19 to TRBJ2-7; D unclear. The CDR3 length is 11 residues. Deletions cut 3 bases from V and 3 bases from J, with 3 bases between. The V gene's germline CDR1 is LNHDA and CDR2 SQIVND (reference sequence).

The chain is built from TRBV13 and TRBJ1-2; 12 bases agree with TRBD1. The CDR3 totals 20 residues. CDR1 PRHDT and CDR2 FYEKMQ come from the germline V gene (reference sequence). J gave up 6 bases and V 1 base, and 18 bases lay outside the gene matches. CDR3 region: CASSLVLTHLRDRGRDGYTF. The CDR3 region has the DNA TGTGCCAGCAGCTTAGTTCTAACTCACCTACGGGACAGGGGGCGCGATGGCTACACCTTC.

The V call is TRBV7-9, the J call TRBJ2-5; D assignment may be TRBD1 or TRBD2 (5 bases each). Looked up from germline, CDR1 is SEHNR and CDR2 is FQNEAQ (reference sequence). Trimming shortened V by 1 base and J by 4 bases, and 19 bases separated the two germline ends. CDR3 length: 17 amino acids. CDR3 nucleotide sequence: TGTGCCAGCAGCTTAGATGGAGGCCGGGTTGGGGGAGAGACCCAGTACTTC. It is translated as CASSLDGGRVGGETQYF.

The CDR3 sequence is CASIWTANQPQHF. The CDR3 coding sequence is TGTGCCAGCATATGGACTGCGAATCAGCCCCAGCATTTT. J is TRBJ1-5 and V is TRBV6-1; no reliable D call. Germline CDR1 MNHNS, CDR2 SASEGT. Trimming left V 7 bases short and J 4 bases short, with 11 bases between. CDR3 length: 13 residues.

This chain connects TRBV18 to TRBJ2-2; TRBD2 is a possible D gene (6 bases). The V gene lost 6 bases and the J gene lost 1 base, with 18 bases spanning the gap. Looked up from germline, CDR1 is KGHSH and CDR2 is LQKENI. This CDR3 spans 17 amino acids. The chain's CDR3 is CASSTRTGRMNTGELFF. Here the CDR3 DNA reads TGTGCCAGCTCGACTAGAACGGGCCGAATGAACACCGGGGAGCTGTTTTTT.